This TCR beta chain was documented in a study of identifying expanded T cells in peripheral blood. The V and J ends lost 1 base and 8 bases, in that order; junction bases with no gene match: 8. Germline CDR1 is MGHRA and CDR2 is YSYEKL. CDR3 size: 15 residues. The assay was immunoSEQ multiplex PCR, and TCRdb's table has in-frame clones only and misses some. Altogether over 90,000 clones are present, approximately 91% being singletons, with the ten largest covering under 6%. During the collection period, no donor immune events like infections were recorded. The clonotype comes from a person aged 18 to 70 in good health. Sequenced material: blood. The V and J genes are TRBV4-1 and TRBJ2-1; TRBD2 aligns across 7 bases. This CDR3 is CASSQGQAGMDEQFF. For the CDR3, the DNA is TGCGCCAGCAGCCAAGGTCAAGCGGGGATGGATGAGCAGTTCTTC.